Sequencing of this T cell receptor beta chain was carried out in a study of early T cells in non-severe SARS-CoV-2 infection. Study-level background: Chains stayed unpaired after sequencing of bulk RNA from unsorted whole blood.

CDR3 length: 17 amino acids. CDR1 and CDR2 from the germline V gene are DFQATT and SNEGSKA (reference sequence). Trimming took 4 bases from V and 1 from J; bases not matched to a gene: 11. General study results and limits: VDJdb matches were skewed toward anti-spike CD8 T cell responses.

Points on this clonotype: Its antigen is currently unknown. One base away lies a much larger clone, so this may be a sequencing read error.

Unique molecular identifier tags were affixed to discrete cDNA molecules. In TCRdb, the 5' RACE reads were re-called with MiXCR into one record per CDR3 protein. The repertoire holds 65,000 to 85,000 distinct CDR3 sequences, with more than 10% as singletons. The specimen was whole blood. This clonotype originated in an adult who was a healthcare worker with PCR-confirmed SARS-CoV-2 infection or an uninfected control (not recorded which). The chain links TRBV20-1 to TRBJ2-3, with 10 bases identical to TRBD2. CDR3 loop: CSAIPGLALSGTDTQYF. Written as DNA, the CDR3 is TGCAGTGCTATACCGGGACTAGCGCTTTCCGGCACAGATACGCAGTATTTT.